This TCR beta chain comes out of a study of cytomegalovirus exposure and HLA in healthy donors. Study-wide points: Within an earlier analysis, most TCR beta V segments proved productive either about 87% or about 30% of the time. A missense DCLRE1C variant was associated with V- and J-gene trimming of TCR beta chains in a later analysis, and an independent cohort replicated the association. A later analysis reportedly identified an Asian-associated ancestry cluster as carrying fewer N-insertions than the approximately 730-donor mean.

Researchers ran the PCR with 60 Vbeta and 13 Jbeta primers. Assay: immunoSEQ multiplex PCR; the TCRdb copy retains only in-frame clones and omits some. Of more than 100,000 clones detected, around four fifths appear once; the ten largest clones hold roughly 8.2%. Losses at the gene ends were 0 bases for V and 3 bases for J; bases not matched to a gene: 2. This CDR3 comprises 15 residues. Germline loops: CDR1 WNHNN, CDR2 SYGVQD (reference sequence). About this clone: Its antigen is currently unknown.

The sequence was collected from a woman aged 50 to 65 in good health and CMV-seropositive. The chain combines TRBV10-1 with TRBJ2-5; 9 positions match TRBD2. Sequenced input: PBMCs. CDR3 sequence (DNA): TGCGCCAGCAGTGAGTCGATAGCGGGAGAAGAGACCCAGTACTTC. Translation gives CASSESIAGEETQYF.